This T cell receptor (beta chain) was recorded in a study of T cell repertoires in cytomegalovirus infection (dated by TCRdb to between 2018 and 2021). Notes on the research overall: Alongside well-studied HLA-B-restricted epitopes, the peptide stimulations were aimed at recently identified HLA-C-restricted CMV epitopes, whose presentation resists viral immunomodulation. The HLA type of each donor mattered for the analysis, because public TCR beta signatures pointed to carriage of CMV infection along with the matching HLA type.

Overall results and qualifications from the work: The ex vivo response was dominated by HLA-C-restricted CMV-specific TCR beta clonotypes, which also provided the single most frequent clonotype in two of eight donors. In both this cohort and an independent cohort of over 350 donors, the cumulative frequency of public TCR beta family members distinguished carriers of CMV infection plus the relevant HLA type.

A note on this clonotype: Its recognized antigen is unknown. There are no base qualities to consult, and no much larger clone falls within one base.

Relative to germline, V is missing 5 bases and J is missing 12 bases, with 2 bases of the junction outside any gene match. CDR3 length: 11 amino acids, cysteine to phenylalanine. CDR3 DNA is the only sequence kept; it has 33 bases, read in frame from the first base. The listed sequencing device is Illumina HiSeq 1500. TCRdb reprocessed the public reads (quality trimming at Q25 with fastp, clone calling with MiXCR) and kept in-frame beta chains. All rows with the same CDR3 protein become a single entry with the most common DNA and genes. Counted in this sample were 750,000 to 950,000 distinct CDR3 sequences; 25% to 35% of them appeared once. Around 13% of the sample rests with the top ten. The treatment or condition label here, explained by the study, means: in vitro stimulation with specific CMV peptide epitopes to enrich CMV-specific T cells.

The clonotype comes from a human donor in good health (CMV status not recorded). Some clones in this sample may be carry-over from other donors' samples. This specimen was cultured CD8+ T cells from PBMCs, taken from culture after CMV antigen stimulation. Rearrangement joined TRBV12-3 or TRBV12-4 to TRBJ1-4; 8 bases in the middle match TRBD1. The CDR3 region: CASSGQGQLFF. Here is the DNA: TGTGCCAGCAGTGGACAGGGCCAACTGTTTTTT.